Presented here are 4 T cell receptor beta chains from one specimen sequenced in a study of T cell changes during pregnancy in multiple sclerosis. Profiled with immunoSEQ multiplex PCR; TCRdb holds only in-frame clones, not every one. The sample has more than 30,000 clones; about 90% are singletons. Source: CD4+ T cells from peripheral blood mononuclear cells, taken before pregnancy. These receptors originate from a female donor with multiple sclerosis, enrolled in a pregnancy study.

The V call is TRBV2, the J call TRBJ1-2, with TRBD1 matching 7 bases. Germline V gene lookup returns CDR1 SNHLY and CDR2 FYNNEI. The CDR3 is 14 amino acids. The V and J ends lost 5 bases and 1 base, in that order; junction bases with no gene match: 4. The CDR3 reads CASSPGQINYGYTF. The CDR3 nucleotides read TGTGCCAGCAGTCCGGGACAGATTAACTATGGCTACACCTTC.

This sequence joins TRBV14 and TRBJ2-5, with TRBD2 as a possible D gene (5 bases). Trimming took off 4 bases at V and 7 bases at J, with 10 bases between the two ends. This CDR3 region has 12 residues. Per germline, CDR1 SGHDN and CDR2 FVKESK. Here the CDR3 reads CASSRTALTQYF. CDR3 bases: TGTGCCAGCAGCCGGACTGCCTTGACCCAGTACTTC.

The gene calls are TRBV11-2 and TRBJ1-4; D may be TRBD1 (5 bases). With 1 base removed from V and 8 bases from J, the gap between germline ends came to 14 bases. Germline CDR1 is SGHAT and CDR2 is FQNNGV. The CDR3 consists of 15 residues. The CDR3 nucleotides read TGTGCCAGCAGCTTAGGGTCAGGGAAGGTGGAAAAACTGTTTTTT. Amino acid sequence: CASSLGSGKVEKLFF.

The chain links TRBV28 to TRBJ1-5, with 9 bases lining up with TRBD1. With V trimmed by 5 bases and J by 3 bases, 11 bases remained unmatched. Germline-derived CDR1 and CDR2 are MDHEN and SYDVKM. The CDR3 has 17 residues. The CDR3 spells CASSPSPGTGTNQPQHF. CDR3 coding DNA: TGTGCCAGCAGTCCTAGTCCCGGGACAGGGACCAATCAGCCCCAGCATTTT.